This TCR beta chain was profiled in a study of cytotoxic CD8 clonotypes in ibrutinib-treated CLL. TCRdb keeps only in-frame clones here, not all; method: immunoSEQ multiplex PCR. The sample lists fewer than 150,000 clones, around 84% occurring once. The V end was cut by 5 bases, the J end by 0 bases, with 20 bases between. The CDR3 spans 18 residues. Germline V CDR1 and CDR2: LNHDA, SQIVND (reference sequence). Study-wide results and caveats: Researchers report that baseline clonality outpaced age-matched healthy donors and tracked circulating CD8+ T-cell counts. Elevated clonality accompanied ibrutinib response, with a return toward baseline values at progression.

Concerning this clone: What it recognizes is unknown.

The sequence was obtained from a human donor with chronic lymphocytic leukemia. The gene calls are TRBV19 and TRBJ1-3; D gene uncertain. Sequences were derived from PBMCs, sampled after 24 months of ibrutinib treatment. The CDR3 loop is CASSVHRRRASSGNTIYF. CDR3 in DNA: TGTGCCAGTAGTGTCCACCGGAGACGGGCTTCCTCTGGAAACACCATATATTTT.